Each of the 7 T cell receptor beta chains below was sequenced from the same sample in a study of T-cell memory formation after mild COVID-19. TCRdb called the 5' RACE reads again in MiXCR, with one record for every CDR3 protein. The sample includes approximately 180,000 distinct CDR3 sequences, more than 15% seen only once; the top ten take approximately 2.1%. The sample comprised PBMCs or a T cell subset sorted from them (not recorded which). The source is an adult woman who had mild COVID-19 (a few samples of this study predate the infection). Cell type and time point are not known.

This clonotype occurred a few times. V gene TRBV3-1 combines with J gene TRBJ2-1; 7 bases align to TRBD1. Germline CDR1 and CDR2: LGHDT and YNNKEL (reference sequence). The CDR3 spans 17 residues. V gave up 7 bases and J gave up 1 base; unmatched junction bases: 13. The CDR3 coding sequence is TGTGCCAGCACTTACCTATACAGGGGCACATCCTACAATGAGCAGTTCTTC. This translates into CASTYLYRGTSYNEQFF.

This clonotype was counted a few times. The J gene is TRBJ2-5, the V gene TRBV30; D uncertain. Trimming left V 0 bases short and J 5 bases short, with 4 bases between. Germline V gene data show CDR1 as GTSNPN and CDR2 as SVGIG (reference sequence). The CDR3 is 11 amino acids. The CDR3 is CAWSVRETQYF. The CDR3 DNA follows: TGTGCCTGGAGTGTACGGGAGACCCAGTACTTC.

The chain carries TRBV24-1 and TRBJ2-1; D is unclear. Germline V gene lookup returns CDR1 KGHDR and CDR2 SFDVKD. Trimming stripped 6 bases from V and 4 bases from J, with 12 bases between. The CDR3 totals 14 residues. The CDR3 nucleotides read TGTGCCACCAGTACCCACTCTAGATACAATGAGCAGTTCTTC. Protein: CATSTHSRYNEQFF.

The chain employs TRBV24-1 and TRBJ2-2; TRBD1 is a possible D gene (6 bases). V dropped 1 base and J dropped 0 bases, with 8 bases sitting between them. The CDR3 runs 16 residues. Germline V gene data show CDR1 as KGHDR and CDR2 as SFDVKD. The DNA of the CDR3 is TGTGCCACCAGTGATTTACAGGGCGCGAACACCGGGGAGCTGTTTTTT. Encoded protein: CATSDLQGANTGELFF.

This chain joins TRBV14 and TRBJ2-1, with 13 bases lining up with TRBD2. Germline-derived CDR1 and CDR2 are SGHDN and FVKESK. V dropped 1 base and J dropped 5; count of bases not matched to a gene: 8. The CDR3 sequence is 18 residues long. CDR3 DNA: TGTGCCAGCAGCCAAGGACTAGCGGGAGGTTTCCCCAACAATGAGCAGTTCTTC. Protein: CASSQGLAGGFPNNEQFF. Drawing the rest from reference TRBV14 and TRBJ2-1, the complete variable domain is EAGVTQFPSHSVIEKGQTVTLRCDPISGHDNLYWYRRVMGKEIKFLLHFVKESKQDESGMPNNRFLAERTGGTYSTLKVQPAELEDSGVYFCASSQGLAGGFPNNEQFFGPGTRLTVL.

The chain recombines TRBV4-3 with TRBJ2-7; D may be TRBD1 (7 bases). From germline, CDR1 is LGHNA and CDR2 YSLEER. The CDR3 sequence is 16 residues long. Trimming cost V 0 bases and J 3 bases, with 15 bases left between them. As DNA, the CDR3 is TGCGCCAGCAGCCAAGAGGAGGGGGCGGGCGACTACGAGCAGTACTTC. The encoded protein is CASSQEEGAGDYEQYF.

V usage is TRBV7-9 and J usage is TRBJ2-3; D not resolved. The CDR3 covers 12 residues. Germline values: CDR1 SEHNR, CDR2 FQNEAQ (reference sequence). V was clipped by 8 bases and J by 1 base, with 7 bases between them. The DNA for the CDR3 is TGTGCCAGCTGGAGAGGCACAGATACGCAGTATTTT. Protein: CASWRGTDTQYF.